The T cell receptor (beta chain) under discussion was sequenced for a study of blood T cell repertoires in COVID-19. This CDR3 spans 15 amino acids. Germline values: CDR1 WSHSY, CDR2 SAAADI. V shed 3 bases and J 5 bases; nucleotides not matched to a gene: 7. Generated by immunoSEQ multiplex PCR, the TCRdb table keeps only in-frame clones and is missing some. The profile shows approximately 65,000 clones, about nine tenths of them singletons. This clone was detected a few times. Sequencing was carried out using peripheral blood. The origin of this receptor is a woman aged 18 to 35 with acute or convalescent COVID-19. V usage is TRBV10-2 and J usage is TRBJ2-5; 9 bases fit TRBD2. This CDR3 reads CASSEAGGRIETQYF. DNA for the CDR3: TGCGCCAGCAGTGAAGCGGGAGGCCGGATTGAGACCCAGTACTTC.